Listed below are T cell receptor beta chains from one sample, sequenced in a study of shared clonotypes between healthy human individuals. The protocol was immunoSEQ multiplex PCR, while the TCRdb copy is restricted to in-frame clones and leaves out a portion. The sample carries about 2 million clones, roughly 94% recorded once. The source material was naive CD4+ T cells sorted from blood. Source of these receptors: a man aged 18-30 years in good health. The CDR3 runs from the conserved cysteine through the conserved F or W. The D gene is left open where the match is weak. Some rows have no size entry. The others give once, few or many, or a class for an expanded clone.

clone_size	v_call	d_call	j_call	cdr3_nt	cdr3_aa
-	TRBV10-3	-	TRBJ2-3	TGTGCCATCAGTGGCGCGCTGACAGATACGCAGTATTTT	CAISGALTDTQYF
once	TRBV20-1	-	TRBJ1-2	TGCAGTGCTTTGTTAGACACATCTCCCACCTTC	CSALLDTSPTF
few	TRBV5-8	TRBD1	TRBJ2-5	TGTGCCAGCAGGGATGGGACAGCCCAAGAGACCCAGTACTTC	CASRDGTAQETQYF
-	TRBV29-1	-	TRBJ2-7	TGCAGCGTTGAACTTCCGGTCGGGGTCGAGCAGTACTTC	CSVELPVGVEQYF
-	TRBV27	TRBD1	TRBJ2-3	TGTGCCAGCAGTCCTTACCAGGGGGCAGATACGCAGTATTTT	CASSPYQGADTQYF
-	TRBV6-6	TRBD1	TRBJ1-2	TGTGCCAGCAGTTCTACAGGGGATGGCTACACCTTC	CASSSTGDGYTF
-	TRBV5-4	-	TRBJ2-7	TGTGCCAGCAGCTCCGGGCTAGCCGAGAACGAGCAGTACTTC	CASSSGLAENEQYF
-	TRBV18	-	TRBJ1-5	TGTGCCAGCTCGGGAGGGGACGGACAGCCCCAGCATTTT	CASSGGDGQPQHF
-	TRBV9	-	TRBJ2-4	TGTGCCAGCAGCGTAGATCCAGGGGATGACATTCAGTACTTC	CASSVDPGDDIQYF
-	TRBV5-4	-	TRBJ1-6	TGTGCCAGCAGCTCCGGGAAAACTGGATCACCCCTCCACTTT	CASSSGKTGSPLHF
-	TRBV18	TRBD1	TRBJ2-2	TGTGCCAGCTCACACGGGACAGGGTACACCGGGGAGCTGTTTTTT	CASSHGTGYTGELFF
-	TRBV27	TRBD2	TRBJ2-7	TGTGCCAGCAGTCCGCAGTTGGCTAGCGGCCCCTACGAGCAGTACTTC	CASSPQLASGPYEQYF
-	TRBV7-2	TRBD1	TRBJ1-2	TGTGCCAGCAGCTTAGAAATTGGGACAGGGGGCAGAGGCTACACCTTC	CASSLEIGTGGRGYTF